The clone carrying this T cell receptor (beta chain) was observed a few times. The read halts 3 residues ahead of the CDR3 end, with the missing end drawn from the germline J gene. Blood samples were heparinized, about 5 to 9 ml per donor. This entry belongs to a study of T cell clonality in common variable immunodeficiency. Here immunoSEQ multiplex PCR was the method, and the copy in TCRdb shows in-frame clones only, minus some. The data show some 52,000 clones, with none appearing a single time. V lost 5 bases to trimming and J lost 7 bases, with 19 bases between them. The CDR3 has 15 residues. The germline V gene encodes CDR1 SGHKS and CDR2 YYEKEE (reference sequence).

The specimen sequenced was peripheral blood mononuclear cells. This clonotype originated in a person between 18 and 69 years old in good health. V is TRBV5-5 and J is TRBJ1-5; maybe TRBD1 (6 bases). Incomplete CDR3 DNA: TGTGCCAGCAGTTTTTCCGGGACACCCCAACAGCCC. Encoded protein: CASSFSGTPQQP. The CDR3 in full is CASSFSGTPQQPQHF. The full variable domain, its missing parts supplied by reference TRBV5-5 and TRBJ1-5, is DAGVTQSPTHLIKTRGQQVTLRCSPISGHKSVSWYQQVLGQGPQFIFQYYEKEERGRGNFPDRFSARQFPNYSSELNVNALLLGDSALYLCASSFSGTPQQPQHFGDGTRLSIL.